What follows describes a single T cell receptor beta chain. The antigen remains unidentified. The CDR3 spans 12 residues. Germline V gene data show CDR1 as SQVTM and CDR2 as ANQGSEA. V lost 5 bases, J lost 8 bases, and 7 bases stayed unmatched. The data are from a study of T cells in Graves' hyperthyroidism and ophthalmopathy. Regarding the study as a whole: Most thyroid clonotypes with frequency above 0.001 were detected in blood.

RNA transcripts yielded amplified TCR beta CDR3 regions. In the first-round RT-PCR of the TCR CDR3, the HTBI primer set was used. TCRdb processed the multiplex PCR reads anew with MiXCR; each CDR3 protein has one entry. The table lists hundreds of thousands of distinct CDR3 sequences, under 15% of them singletons. This TCR was sampled from a man aged 18-30 years with Graves' ophthalmopathy. Source material: blood. The chain couples TRBV29-1 to TRBJ1-2; 8 nucleotides match TRBD1. For the CDR3, the DNA is TGCAGCGTTATCCCCACAGGGGGGGGCTACACCTTC. Its translation: CSVIPTGGGYTF.